The clone carrying this T cell receptor beta chain was detected only a few times. The data stem from a study of cytomegalovirus exposure and HLA in healthy donors. A multiplex PCR was run with 60 Vbeta primers and 13 Jbeta primers. Produced via immunoSEQ multiplex PCR; TCRdb's table is partial and in-frame only. The sample has more than 95,000 clones; 74% are singletons. The CDR3 loop spans 15 amino acids. Germline V CDR1 and CDR2: MRHNA, SNTAGT. With 4 bases clipped from V and 3 bases from J, the junction kept 4 bases outside the gene matches. Material: PBMCs. The V and J genes are TRBV6-4 and TRBJ1-4, with TRBD1 matching 8 bases. The sequence was obtained from a woman between 45 and 60 years old in good health and CMV-seropositive. The chain's CDR3 is CASSARTGSNEKLFF. CDR3 coding DNA: TGTGCCAGCAGTGCCAGGACAGGGTCTAATGAAAAACTGTTTTTT.